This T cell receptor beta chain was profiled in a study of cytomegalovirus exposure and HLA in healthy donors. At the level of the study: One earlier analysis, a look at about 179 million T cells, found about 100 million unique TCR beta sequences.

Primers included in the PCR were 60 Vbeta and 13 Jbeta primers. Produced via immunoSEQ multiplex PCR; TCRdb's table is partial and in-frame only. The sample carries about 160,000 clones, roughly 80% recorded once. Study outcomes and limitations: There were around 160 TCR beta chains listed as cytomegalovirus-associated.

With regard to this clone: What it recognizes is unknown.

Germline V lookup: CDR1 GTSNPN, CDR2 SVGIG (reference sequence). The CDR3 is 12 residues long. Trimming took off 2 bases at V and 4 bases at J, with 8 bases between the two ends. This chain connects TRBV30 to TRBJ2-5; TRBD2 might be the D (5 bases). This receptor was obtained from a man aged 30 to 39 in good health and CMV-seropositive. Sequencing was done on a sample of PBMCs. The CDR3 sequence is CAWSTTRETQYF. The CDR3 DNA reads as TGTGCCTGGAGTACAACTAGAGAGACCCAGTACTTC.